This T cell receptor (beta chain) was retrieved from a study of vaccination effects on CD4 cells after COVID-19. Study context: The median interval between the second dose and post-vaccine sampling was 72 days. Study results and caveats: Convalescent patients in the study were few, and early post-infection timepoints were absent.

Comment on this clone: Its antigen is currently unknown.

With the ViraFEST assay, the study expanded antigen-specific CD4+ T cells using viral peptide pools, then sequenced them. Following 10 days of culture, CD4+ T cells were isolated. Either the mRNA-1273 or the BNT162b2 vaccine was given to participants as two doses. Nucleocapsid antibodies stayed negative before and after vaccination, showing no earlier SARS-CoV-2 infection. Half-medium changes using IL-2 medium occurred on days 3 and 7. Profiled with immunoSEQ multiplex PCR; TCRdb holds only in-frame clones, not every one. Seen here are about 33,000 clones, almost 85% observed once, and the top ten hold 1.5%. CDR1 is SQVTM and CDR2 is ANQGSEA in the germline V gene. This CDR3 contains 11 residues. V shed 8 bases and J shed 4 bases, with 11 bases lying between them.

The sequence derives from a human donor who received a COVID-19 vaccine. Some clones in this sample may be carry-over from other donors' samples. The chain uses TRBV29-1 and TRBJ1-1; no reliable D call. Here the sequenced sample was CD4+ T cells from PBMCs cultured with HCoV-NL63 spike peptides, taken after COVID-19 vaccination. The CDR3 nucleotides read TGCAGCATAAGAGGCCCCACTGAAGCTTTCTTT. It yields the protein CSIRGPTEAFF.